Given below is one TCR beta chain in context. This clonotype was observed at least ten times. Its binding antigen is unknown. Nothing much larger sits one base from this clone, and base qualities are not available. This sample is drawn from a study of spatial heterogeneity in lung cancer (dated by TCRdb to between 2018 and 2021). As for the study more broadly: Beta-chain transcripts were consistently detected in greater numbers than alpha-chain transcripts, which likely reflected higher beta-chain transcript abundance. In the raw uncorrected reads, each unique combination of TCR and UMI appeared on average more than ten times. In non-small cell lung cancer, the study made a quantitative comparison of TCR alpha and beta repertoires among multiple tumor regions, matched nontumor lung and blood. Nonsynonymous mutation counts, determined by whole-exome sequencing of tumor tissue, were related to features of the TCR repertoire. At surgery, both alpha and beta chains were TCR-sequenced in under 250 tumor regions, about 61 matched nontumor lung samples and 56 PBMC samples.

The receptor library was made with 5' RACE. The run used a NextSeq 500. In the TCR library protocol, a unique molecular identifier was attached to each TCR cDNA molecule so that PCR and sequencing errors could be corrected. The paper's data handling went like this. Decombinator tools were used for TCR identification, UMI-based error correction and CDR3 extraction. TCRs above a frequency of 2 per 1,000, corresponding to the top 1% of the tumor frequency distribution, were defined as expanded. Rényi diversity was computed with the R vegan package after subsampling each repertoire 100 times to 5,000 TCRs. CDR3 similarity networks were constructed using string-kernel similarity of amino acid triplets, with links drawn between CDR3s whose pairwise similarity was above 0.82. The public reads were reanalyzed by TCRdb: fastp trimming at Q25, MiXCR alignment, in-frame beta chains only. Rows matching on CDR3 protein sequence are summarized as one entry with the most common DNA and genes. TCRdb, rather than the study authors, made the V and J calls. The sample table contains roughly 48,000 distinct CDR3 sequences; only one count was recorded for less than 5.5% of them. 11% of the sample is taken by the ten largest.

The time point label corresponds to: sample taken at primary tumor resection. Samples were obtained from approximately 77 patients with early-stage, untreated non-small cell lung cancer from the lung TRACERx cohort. For TCR sequencing, whole RNA was extracted from tumor and nontumor lung tissue, or from cryopreserved PBMC samples, and no cell sorting was done. Only patients with enough RNA available from two or more tumor regions were chosen for TCR sequencing. Findings and caveats that apply to the study as a whole: Ubiquitous expanded tumor TCRs were found in blood more often at tumor resection than at routine follow-up. Confirming at a functional level the hypothesis that regional TCRs recognize regional mutations was considered to require additional single-cell paired TCR alpha and beta sequencing.

CDR1 and CDR2, looked up from the germline V gene, are SGHDT and YYEEEE. V and J are truncated by 1 base and 4 bases respectively, leaving an intervening sequence of 11 bases. Including cysteine and phenylalanine, the CDR3 has 14 amino acids. The only DNA kept is the CDR3, 42 bases in frame from the first base. Recombination connected TRBV5-6 to TRBJ1-2; TRBD1 is perhaps the D gene, given 5 matching bases. The receptor was derived from a male donor with early-stage non-small cell lung cancer. This material consisted of PBMCs, taken at surgery. The CDR3 reads as follows: CASSLRGVAYGYTF. The nucleotides are TGTGCCAGCAGCTTGCGAGGGGTTGCCTATGGCTACACCTTC.